Presented here are 5 T cell receptor beta chains from one specimen sequenced in a study of cytomegalovirus exposure and HLA in healthy donors. A multiplex PCR was run with 60 Vbeta primers and 13 Jbeta primers. Libraries were prepared by immunoSEQ multiplex PCR; TCRdb keeps only in-frame clonotypes and omits some of them. The profile shows around 130,000 clones, 83% of them singletons. The sample consisted of PBMCs. These receptors all come from a girl aged 2 to 9 in good health and CMV-seronegative.

V and J are TRBV19 and TRBJ1-1; D gene unclear. Germline values: CDR1 LNHDA, CDR2 SQIVND (reference sequence). The length of the CDR3 is 13 residues. Trimming removed 6 bases from V and 2 bases from J, with 10 bases in between. CDR3 DNA: TGTGCCAGTAGGCTCACAGCCAACACTGAAGCTTTCTTT. This gives the protein CASRLTANTEAFF.

This rearrangement joins TRBV13 to TRBJ2-7; 8 nucleotides match TRBD1. J was trimmed by 4 bases and V by 5 bases; bases with no gene match: 7. The CDR3 spans 14 residues. Germline V gene sequence: CDR1 PRHDT, CDR2 FYEKMQ (reference sequence). The CDR3 sequence: CASSPPDRGYEQYF. The CDR3 DNA sequence: TGTGCCAGCAGCCCGCCCGACAGGGGTTACGAGCAGTACTTC.

The chain joins TRBV18 to TRBJ2-1, with 8 positions matching TRBD2. CDR1 and CDR2 (germline): KGHSH, LQKENI. The trim removed 1 base at V and 2 bases at J, leaving 4 bases unmatched. CDR3 length: 16 amino acids. CDR3 region: CASSPRLAGAYNEQFF. The CDR3 DNA is TGTGCCAGCTCACCACGGCTAGCGGGCGCCTACAATGAGCAGTTCTTC.

The V call is TRBV28, the J call TRBJ2-5; 8 bases line up with TRBD2. The end of the DNA aligns better with TRBJ2-7, so the J call may be wrong. CDR1 and CDR2 (germline): MDHEN, SYDVKM. This CDR3 is 16 amino acids long. The CDR3 region is CASSDLGTSSPYEQYF. The CDR3 DNA is TGTGCCAGCAGTGACCTAGGGACTAGTTCGCCCTACGAGCAGTACTTC.

This clone has just a few counts. The chain uses TRBV2 and TRBJ2-3, with 8 bases lining up with TRBD2. The ends lost 6 bases at V and 1 base at J; junction bases unmatched: 6. This CDR3 has 15 residues. Germline V gene sequence: CDR1 SNHLY, CDR2 FYNNEI. The CDR3 loop reads CASRKISGGTDTQYF. The CDR3 DNA is TGTGCCAGCAGAAAAATTAGCGGGGGCACAGATACGCAGTATTTT.